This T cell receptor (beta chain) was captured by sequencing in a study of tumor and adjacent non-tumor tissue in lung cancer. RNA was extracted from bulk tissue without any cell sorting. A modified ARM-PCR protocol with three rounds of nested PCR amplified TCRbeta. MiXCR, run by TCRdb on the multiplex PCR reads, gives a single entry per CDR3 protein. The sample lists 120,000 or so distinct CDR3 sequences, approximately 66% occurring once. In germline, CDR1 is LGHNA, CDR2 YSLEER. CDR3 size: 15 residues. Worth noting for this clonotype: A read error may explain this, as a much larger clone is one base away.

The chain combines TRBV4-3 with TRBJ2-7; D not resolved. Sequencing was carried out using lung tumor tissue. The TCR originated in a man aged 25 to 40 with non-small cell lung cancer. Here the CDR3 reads CANSQGRTLAYEQYF. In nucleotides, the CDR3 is TGCGCCAACAGCCAAGGGCGGACGTTGGCCTACGAGCAGTACTTC.